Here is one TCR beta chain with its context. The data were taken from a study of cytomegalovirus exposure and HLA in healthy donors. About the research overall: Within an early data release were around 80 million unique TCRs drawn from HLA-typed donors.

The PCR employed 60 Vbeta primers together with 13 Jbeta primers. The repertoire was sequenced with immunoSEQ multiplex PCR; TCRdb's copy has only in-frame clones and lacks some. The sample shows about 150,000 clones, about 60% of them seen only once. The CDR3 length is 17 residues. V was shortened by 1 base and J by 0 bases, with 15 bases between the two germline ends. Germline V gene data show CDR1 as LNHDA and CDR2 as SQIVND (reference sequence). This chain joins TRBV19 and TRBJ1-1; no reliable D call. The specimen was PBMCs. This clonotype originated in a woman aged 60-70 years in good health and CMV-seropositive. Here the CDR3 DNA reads TGTGCCAGTAGTATAGGCTTACAGAGCACCATGAACACTGAAGCTTTCTTT. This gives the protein CASSIGLQSTMNTEAFF.